Listed below are T cell receptor beta chains from one sample, sequenced in a study of shared clonotypes between healthy human individuals. Clones were sequenced by immunoSEQ multiplex PCR, and TCRdb holds only the in-frame ones, with some missing. The table records 550,000 to 750,000 clones, about 91% of them present only once. Material for sequencing was naive CD8+ T cells sorted from blood. These receptors all come from a man under 40 in good health. The CDR3 runs from the conserved cysteine through the conserved F or W. A D gene is named only where the DNA matches it firmly. Expanded clones are given a class, and other clones once, few, many or no size at all.

clone size: NA
V gene: TRBV6-5
J gene: TRBJ2-2
D gene: NA
CDR3 DNA: TGTGCCAGCAGTGAACAAGACACCGGGGAGCTGTTTTTT
CDR3 protein: CASSEQDTGELFF

clone size: NA
V gene: TRBV28
J gene: TRBJ2-1
D gene: TRBD2
CDR3 DNA: TGTGCCAGCAGTTCCTCTAGCGGGAGCTGGAATGAGCAGTTCTTC
CDR3 protein: CASSSSSGSWNEQFF

clone size: NA
V gene: TRBV6-1
J gene: TRBJ1-2
D gene: TRBD1
CDR3 DNA: TGTGCCAGCAGTGCCCGGGACAGGGGACAGGTTAACTATGGCTACACCTTC
CDR3 protein: CASSARDRGQVNYGYTF

clone size: NA
V gene: TRBV7-9
J gene: TRBJ2-2
D gene: TRBD1
CDR3 DNA: TGTGCCAGCGGACAGGGGGAAACAGGGGAGCTGTTTTTT
CDR3 protein: CASGQGETGELFF

clone size: few
V gene: TRBV30
J gene: TRBJ2-6
D gene: TRBD1
CDR3 DNA: TGTGCCTGGAGTTTGACAGGGCTTGGGGCCAACGTCCTGACTTTC
CDR3 protein: CAWSLTGLGANVLTF

clone size: few
V gene: TRBV15
J gene: TRBJ2-7
D gene: NA
CDR3 DNA: TGTGCCACCAGCCTCCGGGACCGAGCCTACGAGCAGTACTTC
CDR3 protein: CATSLRDRAYEQYF

clone size: NA
V gene: TRBV14
J gene: TRBJ2-7
D gene: NA
CDR3 DNA: TGTGCCAGCAGCCAAGTGGCAGGGGGGTACGAGCAGTACTTC
CDR3 protein: CASSQVAGGYEQYF

clone size: NA
V gene: TRBV28
J gene: TRBJ2-7
D gene: NA
CDR3 DNA: TGTGCCAGCAGTATCGCTGGAGTCTACGAGCAGTACTTC
CDR3 protein: CASSIAGVYEQYF

clone size: NA
V gene: TRBV28
J gene: TRBJ1-4
D gene: NA
CDR3 DNA: TGTGCCAGCAGTTTATACGGCGGTAATGAAAAACTGTTTTTT
CDR3 protein: CASSLYGGNEKLFF

clone size: NA
V gene: TRBV7-9
J gene: TRBJ2-7
D gene: NA
CDR3 DNA: TGTGCCAGCAGCTTAGGAGGAATGGGCTACGAGCAGTACTTC
CDR3 protein: CASSLGGMGYEQYF

clone size: NA
V gene: TRBV7-8
J gene: TRBJ2-1
D gene: TRBD2
CDR3 DNA: TGTGCCAGCAGCTTAGTTTCCAGCGGGATCCCCCATGAGCAGTTCTTC
CDR3 protein: CASSLVSSGIPHEQFF

clone size: NA
V gene: TRBV14
J gene: TRBJ2-7
D gene: NA
CDR3 DNA: TGTGCCAGCAGCCAAGATGGGAAGGGGACCCACGAGCAGTACTTC
CDR3 protein: CASSQDGKGTHEQYF

clone size: NA
V gene: TRBV6-1
J gene: TRBJ1-1
D gene: NA
CDR3 DNA: TGTGCCAGCAGTGAACGTTTACTTATGAACACTGAAGCTTTCTTT
CDR3 protein: CASSERLLMNTEAFF

clone size: NA
V gene: TRBV18
J gene: TRBJ1-5
D gene: NA
CDR3 DNA: TGTGCCAGCTCACGCGATTTGGACTGGAATCAGCCCCAGCATTTT
CDR3 protein: CASSRDLDWNQPQHF

clone size: NA
V gene: TRBV27
J gene: TRBJ2-1
D gene: NA
CDR3 DNA: TGTGCCAGCAGTCCCTATCGCGGGACTCACAATGAGCAGTTCTTC
CDR3 protein: CASSPYRGTHNEQFF

clone size: NA
V gene: TRBV5-1
J gene: TRBJ1-2
D gene: NA
CDR3 DNA: TGCGCCAGCAGCTTGGGCCTAGGGGAGGCGACATGGGATGGCTACACCTTC
CDR3 protein: CASSLGLGEATWDGYTF

clone size: NA
V gene: TRBV27
J gene: TRBJ1-1
D gene: TRBD1
CDR3 DNA: TGTGCCAGCAGCCGCGGGACAGGGGGACTAAACACTGAAGCTTTCTTT
CDR3 protein: CASSRGTGGLNTEAFF

clone size: NA
V gene: TRBV28
J gene: TRBJ2-1
D gene: NA
CDR3 DNA: TGTGCCAGCAGTTTGACACTTAGCTCCTACAATGAGCAGTTCTTC
CDR3 protein: CASSLTLSSYNEQFF

clone size: NA
V gene: TRBV29-1
J gene: TRBJ2-1
D gene: NA
CDR3 DNA: TGCAGCCTACTGACCGGGAACATAAGGGAGCAGTTCTTC
CDR3 protein: CSLLTGNIREQFF

clone size: NA
V gene: TRBV9
J gene: TRBJ2-4
D gene: NA
CDR3 DNA: TGTGCCAGCAGCTCCCTTACGTCAGAAAACATTCAGTACTTC
CDR3 protein: CASSSLTSENIQYF

clone size: once
V gene: TRBV4-1
J gene: TRBJ2-3
D gene: TRBD2
CDR3 DNA: TGCGCCAGCAGCCAGGCGGGGGAAGATACGCAGTATTTT
CDR3 protein: CASSQAGEDTQYF

clone size: few
V gene: TRBV7-3
J gene: TRBJ2-5
D gene: TRBD1
CDR3 DNA: TGTGCCAGCAGCAGGACAGGCCGCCTCCAAGAGACCCAGTACTTC
CDR3 protein: CASSRTGRLQETQYF

clone size: NA
V gene: TRBV29-1
J gene: TRBJ2-2
D gene: NA
CDR3 DNA: TGCAGCGGCCGGGTCGGTAACACCGGGGAGCTGTTTTTT
CDR3 protein: CSGRVGNTGELFF

clone size: NA
V gene: TRBV9
J gene: TRBJ2-1
D gene: NA
CDR3 DNA: TGTGCCAGCAGCCCAACGACTGCGGGTAAACGAGAGCAGTTCTTC
CDR3 protein: CASSPTTAGKREQFF

clone size: once
V gene: TRBV4-3
J gene: TRBJ2-5
D gene: NA
CDR3 DNA: TGCGCCAGCAGCCAAGATAATCGAGAGACCCAGTACTTC
CDR3 protein: CASSQDNRETQYF

clone size: NA
V gene: TRBV5-1
J gene: TRBJ2-7
D gene: NA
CDR3 DNA: TGCGCCAGCAGCTTGGCCGGGTTAGTATACGAGCAGTACTTC
CDR3 protein: CASSLAGLVYEQYF